The 24 T cell receptor beta chains listed next were all sequenced from one sample in a study of T cell clones after liver transplantation. The method was immunoSEQ multiplex PCR; TCRdb's version includes in-frame clones alone and lacks a portion of them. The data show 31,000 or so clones, with 90% to 95% seen just once and around 26% held by the top ten. The sequenced sample was CD8+ T cells from blood, obtained 12 months after liver transplant. All receptors derive from a human patient who received a liver transplant. Some T cells may be the graft donor's.

The chain has TRBV7-8 and TRBJ2-7; D gene unclear. The V gene's germline CDR1 is SGHVS and CDR2 FQNEAQ. With 0 bases removed from V and 3 bases from J, the gap between germline ends came to 9 bases. This CDR3 is built from 14 residues. In DNA, the CDR3 is TGTGCCAGCAGCTTAGCTATCCCGAACTACGAGCAGTACTTC. Translated, it gives CASSLAIPNYEQYF.

This clone appeared a single time. The V and J genes are TRBV12-5 and TRBJ2-5; possibly TRBD1 for D (5 bases). This CDR3 comprises 14 residues. Germline lookup yields CDR1 LGHNT and CDR2 FRNRAP. V gave up 3 bases and J gave up 5 bases, with 13 bases separating them. The CDR3 sequence is CASGLGQGSETQYF. The CDR3 region has the DNA TGTGCTAGTGGTTTAGGGCAGGGAAGCGAGACCCAGTACTTC.

This clone appeared once. The chain combines TRBV5-1 with TRBJ2-1, with D hard to call. From germline, CDR1 is SGHRS and CDR2 YFSETQ. CDR3 size: 15 residues. The ends were cut back, 2 bases at V and 0 bases at J, with 9 bases in the middle. CDR3 residues: CASSFEGLSYNEQFF. The CDR3 coding sequence is TGCGCCAGCAGCTTCGAAGGCCTCTCCTACAATGAGCAGTTCTTC.

V is TRBV5-1 and J is TRBJ2-7, with a weak D call TRBD1 (6 bases). Trimming left V 1 base short and J 3 bases short, with 8 bases between. The CDR3 has 13 amino acids. Germline assignment: CDR1 SGHRS and CDR2 YFSETQ. This CDR3 reads CASSLRDNYEQYF. The CDR3 bases are TGCGCCAGCAGCTTGCGGGACAACTACGAGCAGTACTTC.

The CDR3 protein is CASSQDFRGLGYGYTF. CDR3 sequence (DNA): TGTGCCAGCAGCCAAGATTTCCGGGGGCTAGGATATGGCTACACCTTC. The V gene is TRBV4-2, the J gene TRBJ1-2; TRBD1 is a possible D gene (6 bases). Trimming pared 0 bases from V and 5 bases from J, leaving 16 bases between. The CDR3 sequence is 16 residues long. The germline V gene encodes CDR1 LGHNA and CDR2 YNFKEQ.

This clone has only one observation. The chain carries TRBV28 and TRBJ2-3, with 12 bases identical to TRBD2. Unmatched junction bases numbered 5, after V lost 4 bases and J lost 6 bases. The CDR3 loop spans 15 amino acids. Germline V gene data show CDR1 as MDHEN and CDR2 as SYDVKM. This chain's CDR3 is CASSSPSGRVDTQYF. DNA of the CDR3: TGTGCCAGCAGTTCCCCTAGCGGGAGGGTGGATACGCAGTATTTT.

V usage is TRBV7-9 and J usage is TRBJ1-1; the D is unclear. V was clipped by 6 bases and J by 2 bases, with 7 bases between them. This CDR3 has 12 residues. Per the germline V gene, CDR1 is SEHNR and CDR2 is FQNEAQ (reference sequence). The CDR3 DNA reads TGTGCCAGCAGGCTTATAAACACTGAAGCTTTCTTT. As protein: CASRLINTEAFF.

This chain links TRBV6-6 with TRBJ2-3; D may be TRBD1 or TRBD2 (5 bases each). CDR3 length equals 13 residues. Germline CDR1 reads MNHNY; CDR2 reads SVGAGI (reference sequence). V lost 3 bases, J lost 6 bases, and 10 bases lay in between. The CDR3 reads CASSYEGMDTQYF. CDR3 DNA: TGTGCCAGCAGTTATGAGGGGATGGATACGCAGTATTTT.

The chain links TRBV29-1 to TRBJ2-2, with 8 bases that match TRBD1. CDR3 length: 17 amino acids. In germline, CDR1 is SQVTM, CDR2 ANQGSEA. The ends lost 3 bases at V and 0 bases at J; junction bases unmatched: 9. CDR3 sequence (DNA): TGCAGCGTTGATATAGGACAGGGCAAAACGAACACCGGGGAGCTGTTTTTT. Protein: CSVDIGQGKTNTGELFF.

The chain couples TRBV13 to TRBJ2-2; D unclear. The CDR3 extends over 14 amino acids. The germline V gene has CDR1 PRHDT and CDR2 FYEKMQ (reference sequence). With 4 bases removed from V and 5 bases from J, the gap between germline ends came to 11 bases. CDR3 sequence reads: CASSSVFETGELFF. CDR3 DNA: TGTGCCAGCAGCTCCGTATTCGAGACCGGGGAGCTGTTTTTT. The full variable domain, rest sourced from reference TRBV13 and TRBJ2-2, is AAGVIQSPRHLIKEKRETATLKCYPIPRHDTVYWYQQGPGQDPQFLISFYEKMQSDKGSIPDRFSAQQFSDYHSELNMSSLELGDSALYFCASSSVFETGELFFGEGSRLTVL.

The V call is TRBV10-2, the J call TRBJ2-3, with D perhaps given as TRBD1 or TRBD2 (5 bases each). Germline values: CDR1 WSHSY, CDR2 SAAADI. This CDR3 spans 18 amino acids. The V gene lost 6 bases and the J gene lost 3 bases, with 25 bases spanning the gap. The CDR3 loop reads CASRGDSEGYRWTDTQYF. The DNA of the CDR3 is TGCGCCAGCAGAGGCGATAGCGAGGGGTACCGATGGACAGATACGCAGTATTTT.

The chain combines TRBV7-2 with TRBJ2-3; a possible D gene is TRBD1 (5 bases). V was shortened by 7 bases and J by 1 base, with 18 bases between the two germline ends. The CDR3 spans 16 residues. Germline-derived CDR1 and CDR2 are SGHTA and FQGNSA. This CDR3 is CASIEWGLPGTDTQYF. In DNA form, the CDR3 reads TGTGCCAGCATCGAATGGGGCCTTCCAGGCACAGATACGCAGTATTTT. The full variable domain, its missing parts supplied by reference TRBV7-2 and TRBJ2-3, is GAGVSQSPSNKVTEKGKDVELRCDPISGHTALYWYRQSLGQGLEFLIYFQGNSAPDKSGLPSDRFSAERTGGSVSTLTIQRTQQEDSAVYLCASIEWGLPGTDTQYFGPGTRLTVL.

Judged by abundance, this clone is medium-sized (0.01 to 0.1%). The rearrangement links TRBV29-1 to TRBJ2-1; weak D call: TRBD2 (5 bases). There are 10 residues in the CDR3. Trimming took 5 bases from V and 9 from J, leaving 8 bases between them. The germline V gene encodes CDR1 SQVTM and CDR2 ANQGSEA. This CDR3 is CSVLEVEQFF. DNA for the CDR3: TGCAGCGTTTTGGAGGTTGAGCAGTTCTTC.

The chain carries TRBV27 and TRBJ2-5; TRBD1 might be the D (6 bases). The CDR3 runs 14 residues. V lost 7 bases and J lost 4, with 16 bases in between. CDR1 MNHEY and CDR2 SMNVEV come from the germline V gene (reference sequence). CDR3: CASKEVVGGETQYF. The CDR3 nucleotides are TGTGCCAGCAAGGAAGTGGTAGGGGGAGAGACCCAGTACTTC.

The count of this clone is one. The rearrangement joins TRBV27 to TRBJ2-7; 12 bases fit TRBD1. The germline V gene encodes CDR1 MNHEY and CDR2 SMNVEV (reference sequence). J gave up 4 bases and V 4 bases, and 5 bases lay outside the gene matches. The length of the CDR3 is 15 residues. DNA for the CDR3: TGTGCCAGCAGTTCCGGGACAGGGGGCGGGTACGAGCAGTACTTC. Its protein product is CASSSGTGGGYEQYF.

This rearrangement joins TRBV12-5 to TRBJ2-1, with D tentatively TRBD1 or TRBD2 (7 bases each). Germline V CDR1 and CDR2: LGHNT, FRNRAP. The CDR3 is 18 residues long. Trimming pared 0 bases from V and 4 bases from J, leaving 19 bases between. The CDR3 protein is CASGLVPGGALGYNEQFF. Here the CDR3 DNA reads TGTGCTAGTGGTTTGGTTCCAGGGGGGGCACTGGGTTACAATGAGCAGTTCTTC.

The V and J genes are TRBV4-1 and TRBJ2-3, with TRBD2 matching over 7 bases. The germline gives CDR1 MGHRA, CDR2 YSYEKL. This CDR3 has 16 residues. Trimming cost V 2 bases and J 2 bases; bases outside gene matches: 7. In nucleotides, the CDR3 is TGCGCCAGCAGCCAACAAGCGGGAACTTCCACAGATACGCAGTATTTT. It yields the protein CASSQQAGTSTDTQYF.

The chain carries TRBV13 and TRBJ2-2; D gene ambiguous. Trimming stripped 3 bases from V and 6 bases from J, with 5 bases between. Germline lookup yields CDR1 PRHDT and CDR2 FYEKMQ (reference sequence). This CDR3 spans 12 amino acids. The CDR3 DNA is TGTGCCAGCAGCTTCTCAGCCGGGGAGCTGTTTTTT. This translates into CASSFSAGELFF.

The chain employs TRBV14 and TRBJ2-7; 8 bases are shared with TRBD2. The CDR3 consists of 17 residues. After removal of 1 base from V and 0 bases from J, the junction contained 8 bases not matched to a gene. CDR1 and CDR2 (germline): SGHDN, FVKESK. CDR3 in amino acids: CASSQVSGGILSYEQYF. The CDR3 bases are TGTGCCAGCAGCCAAGTTTCGGGAGGGATCCTCTCCTACGAGCAGTACTTC.

This chain connects TRBV13 to TRBJ2-7; maybe TRBD2 (5 bases). This CDR3 is built from 12 residues. Looked up from germline, CDR1 is PRHDT and CDR2 is FYEKMQ (reference sequence). V lost 5 bases and J lost 3, with 8 bases in between. Here the CDR3 reads CASSAGSYEQYF. In DNA form, the CDR3 reads TGTGCCAGCAGCGCGGGCAGCTACGAGCAGTACTTC. Filled out from reference TRBV13 and TRBJ2-7, the complete variable domain reads AAGVIQSPRHLIKEKRETATLKCYPIPRHDTVYWYQQGPGQDPQFLISFYEKMQSDKGSIPDRFSAQQFSDYHSELNMSSLELGDSALYFCASSAGSYEQYFGPGTRLTVT.

The rearrangement links TRBV7-9 to TRBJ2-5; D is undetermined. Per the germline V gene, CDR1 is SEHNR and CDR2 is FQNEAQ (reference sequence). V lost 5 bases and J lost 6, with 16 bases in between. There are 14 residues in the CDR3. The CDR3 DNA follows: TGTGCCAGCAGCAAAACGGACGGTACGAAGACCCAGTACTTC. This gives the protein CASSKTDGTKTQYF.

V gene TRBV27 combines with J gene TRBJ2-1, with TRBD2 matching 9 bases. The CDR3 has 17 amino acids. The V segment lost 3 bases and the J segment 4 bases; nucleotides outside the gene matches: 10. In germline, CDR1 is MNHEY, CDR2 SMNVEV (reference sequence). The CDR3 protein is CASSFLSGSSHYNEQFF. CDR3 nucleotides: TGTGCCAGCAGTTTTCTTAGCGGGAGTTCCCATTACAATGAGCAGTTCTTC.

J is TRBJ2-2 and V is TRBV5-1; D is unresolved. Per the germline V gene, CDR1 is SGHRS and CDR2 is YFSETQ. V lost 0 bases to trimming and J lost 6 bases, with 9 bases between them. The CDR3 is 14 amino acids. CDR3: CASSLGGFAGELFF. In DNA, the CDR3 is TGCGCCAGCAGCTTGGGAGGATTTGCCGGGGAGCTGTTTTTT.

The chain has TRBV19 and TRBJ1-1, with D unclear. The germline V gene encodes CDR1 LNHDA and CDR2 SQIVND (reference sequence). CDR3 size: 15 residues. V lost 3 bases and J lost 0, with 11 bases in between. CDR3 in DNA: TGTGCCAGTAGTATCGCCCAGGTCATGAACACTGAAGCTTTCTTT. Translation: CASSIAQVMNTEAFF.